Given below is one TCR beta chain in context. The antigen it binds to is not known. Base qualities are missing; no much larger clone stands one base away. Using the deep immunoSEQ assay, multiplex PCR amplified TCR CDR3 regions from genomic DNA. Genomic DNA extracted from each cell subset was distributed evenly over all wells of several immunoSEQ 96-well plates, and each plate served as one replicate. For sorted subsets, each replicate PCR was loaded with about 200 ng genomic DNA, equivalent to roughly 30,000 T cell genomes. Purified libraries were quantified with a Qubit 3.0 fluorometer, sized on a Bioanalyzer 2100, and re-quantified with the KAPA Library Quantification kit. Every immunoSEQ 96-well plate was sequenced on a dedicated single-read 150-cycle Illumina NextSeq 550 flow cell. As for the original processing: Because the immunoSEQ output included only junctional sequences and no quality scores, the filtering could not be the same as the filtering used for full-length reads. Sequences were annotated with PyIR, a Python wrapper for IgBLAST v1.9, using IMGT germline references to assign V/J genes and CDR3. Reads were filtered out if the reads had weak V/J assignments (E-value above 1e-6), no CDR3, stop codons, out-of-frame junctions, or ambiguous translated residues. V3J clonotypes were defined as sequences sharing an identical inferred V gene, J gene, and CDR3 amino acid sequence. Percentage overlap between repertoires was calculated by dividing the number of shared unique clonotypes by the size of the smaller repertoire. Three approaches were used to assess repertoire richness: RTK rarefaction, the Chao1 estimator, and Recon v2.1 estimates of unobserved clonotypes. OLGA was used to compute generation probabilities for all TCRbeta clonotypes that the gDNA method yielded from a handful of donors. Not all clones reach the TCRdb copy of this immuneACCESS table, which keeps in-frame sequences only. Checked studies attribute under half of the gap to unresolved V genes and leave the rest unexplained. The V and J calls and the clone size are those of that table, but D and trimming were determined from the DNA. In all, the sample holds about 2.2 million clones, and around 93% of those were seen once. The top ten constitute 1.5% to 2% of the sample.

These data originate in a study of shared clonotypes between healthy human individuals (TCRdb year 2020). About the investigation overall: The cohort included a few men and two women between 18 and 49 years of age. For each donor, three plates each were used for CD4 naive and CD4 memory, two plates were used for CD8 naive, and one plate was used for CD8 memory. Blood TCR repertoires of 5 or 6 healthy adults were deeply sequenced to estimate repertoire size and the extent of clonotype sharing between individuals. Libraries were prepared and TCR repertoires were sequenced by different laboratories using diverse techniques, in order to increase sequencing depth and limit assay-specific biases. Between about 0.85 and 8.9 billion PBMCs per donor were obtained by leukapheresis.

CD8 naive samples were CD45RO-negative cells positively selected for CCR7, giving a CD45RA+CCR7+ population that excluded TemRA cells. Healthy HIV-negative adults with no recently reported acute infections or vaccinations were included as donors. All donors were Caucasian adults living in Nashville, Tennessee, USA. Blood was obtained by leukapheresis, after which PBMCs were separated by Ficoll-Histopaque density gradient centrifugation and cryopreserved in liquid nitrogen vapor phase. Analytical flow cytometry was used to check the purity and quantity of each magnetically sorted T cell population. From each sorted fraction, genomic DNA was isolated and quantified by UV absorbance on a Nanodrop 2000c. The study at large found these results: Sampling was limited to blood, and TCR repertoires in tissue likely differ from TCR repertoires in blood. Pairwise subsampling indicated that sequencing depth was expected to affect the degree of clonotype sharing among donors. Larger estimated clonotype richness was generally found for naive subsets than for memory subsets. Because the study included only a small number of donors, the genetic and exposure-history diversity represented was limited. Compared with non-shared clonotypes, clonotypes shared by all four sorted-subset donors had higher generation probabilities. Even with the large sequencing depth, rarefaction of the sorted-subset datasets indicated that sequencing was incomplete. Around 5% of naive CD4, 3.5% of naive CD8, approximately 2% of memory CD4, and about 0.4% of memory CD8 clonotypes were shared across a few donors.

Material: naive CD8+ T cells from PBMCs. Taken with the paper, the label for cell subset or site translates to: CD45RA+CCR7+. This clonotype was sampled from a man aged 18 to 35 in good health. Some clones in this sample may be carry-over from other donors' samples.

CDR3 region: CASKRQGFGEKLFF. The nucleotides read TGTGCCAGCAAGCGACAGGGGTTTGGAGAAAAACTGTTTTTT. The chain is made from TRBV27 and TRBJ1-4; TRBD1 agrees with 8 junctional bases. The CDR3 goes from the cysteine to the phenylalanine over 14 residues. Here the CDR3 DNA is all that survives: 42 bases in frame from base 1. Based on the germline V gene (reference sequence), the CDR1 and CDR2 sequences are MNHEY and SMNVEV. The V end gives up 7 bases and the J end 8 bases, leaving 9 bases in the junction not matched to a gene.